This T cell receptor beta chain was sequenced during a study of human T cells and chemical hapten exposure. Study at large: Per-sample variation in TCR yield stemmed mainly from small pooled library volume differences.

Documented time point: pre-sensitization, week 0. The treatment was: therapeutic diphenylcyclopropenone sensitization with weekly scalp DPC. This clonotype was seen at least ten times. Germline V lookup: CDR1 SGHAT, CDR2 FQNNGV. V dropped 5 bases and J dropped 4; count of bases not matched to a gene: 11. CDR3 length equals 17 residues. One entry per CDR3 protein, called by TCRdb with MiXCR from the RACE reads. The top ten clones hold about 2.5% of a sample with some 360,000 distinct CDR3 sequences, approximately 5% of them seen once. The sample consisted of whole blood, taken in connection with sensitization to the hapten diphenylcyclopropenone (DPC). The chain has TRBV11-2 and TRBJ2-6; 7 bases agree with TRBD2. The TCR comes from a woman aged 50 to 65 with alopecia areata. Some clones in this sample may be carry-over from other donors' samples. The DNA of the CDR3 is TGTGCCAGCAGCCTCTATGCGGGAGCCACCGGGGCCAACGTCCTGACTTTC. Translated, it gives CASSLYAGATGANVLTF.